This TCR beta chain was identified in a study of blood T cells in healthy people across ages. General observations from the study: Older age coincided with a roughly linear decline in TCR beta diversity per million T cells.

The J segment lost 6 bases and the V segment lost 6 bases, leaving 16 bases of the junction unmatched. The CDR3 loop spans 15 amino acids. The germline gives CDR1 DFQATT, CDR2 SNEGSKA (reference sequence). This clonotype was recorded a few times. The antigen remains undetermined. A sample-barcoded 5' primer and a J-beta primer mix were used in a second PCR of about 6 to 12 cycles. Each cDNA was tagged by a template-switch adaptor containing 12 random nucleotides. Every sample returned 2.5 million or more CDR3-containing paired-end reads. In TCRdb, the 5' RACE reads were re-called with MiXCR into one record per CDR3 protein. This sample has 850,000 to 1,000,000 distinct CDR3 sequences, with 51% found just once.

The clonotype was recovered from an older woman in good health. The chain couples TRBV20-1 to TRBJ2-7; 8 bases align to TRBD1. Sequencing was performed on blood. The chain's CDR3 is CSAPTPGTGYREQYF. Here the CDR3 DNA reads TGCAGTGCACCTACACCCGGGACAGGTTACCGCGAGCAGTACTTC.